This T cell receptor (beta chain) derives from a study of T cells in Graves' hyperthyroidism and ophthalmopathy. This clonotype was seen at least ten times. TCR beta CDR3 regions were amplified from RNA. First-round RT-PCR targeting the TCR CDR3 was performed with the HTBI primer set. Each CDR3 protein is one row after TCRdb ran MiXCR on the multiplex PCR reads. The profile shows about 710,000 distinct CDR3 sequences, 15% to 20% of them singletons. V trimming: 3 bases; J trimming: 8 bases; junction bases outside the gene matches: 6. There are 14 residues in the CDR3. The germline gives CDR1 ENHRY, CDR2 SYGVKD.

Sequencing was done on a sample of blood. The clonotype was recovered from a man between 18 and 35 years old with Graves' hyperthyroidism. The rearrangement links TRBV10-3 to TRBJ2-1; 8 bases are shared with TRBD1. The CDR3 coding sequence is TGTGCCATCAGTGATCTACAGGGGGACGATGAGCAGTTCTTC. Translation gives CAISDLQGDDEQFF.